This is a list of T cell receptor beta chains from one sample in a study of blood T cell repertoires in COVID-19. Profiling relied on immunoSEQ multiplex PCR, and the TCRdb table lists in-frame clones only, not all of them. The sample holds approximately 150,000 clones, around 85% seen once. Material for sequencing was PBMCs or T cells enriched from blood (not recorded which). The receptors derive from a woman aged 40 to 50 who had recovered from COVID-19. Both conserved end residues are part of each CDR3. The D gene is left open where the match is weak. A row's size may be missing; if present it is once, few, many or a size class.

V,size,J,D,CDR3,DNA
TRBV19,-,TRBJ1-1,-,CASSFYRNTEAFF,TGTGCCAGTAGTTTCTACAGGAACACTGAAGCTTTCTTT
TRBV3-1/TRBV3-2,-,TRBJ1-4,TRBD1,CASSQGQGSEKLFF,TGTGCCAGCAGCCAGGGACAGGGAAGTGAAAAACTGTTTTTT
TRBV9,-,TRBJ1-3,-,CASSVEQNAGNTIYF,TGTGCCAGCAGCGTAGAACAGAATGCGGGAAACACCATATATTTT
TRBV5-4,few,TRBJ2-6,-,CASSPEAFLSGANVLTF,TGTGCCAGCAGCCCGGAGGCATTTCTCTCTGGGGCCAACGTCCTGACTTTC
TRBV5-6,-,TRBJ1-6,-,CASTRGGSSNSPLHF,TGTGCCAGCACCCGGGGGGGGTCTAGTAATTCACCCCTCCACTTT
TRBV20-1,few,TRBJ1-1,-,CSASKSRVTEAFF,TGCAGTGCTAGTAAATCCAGGGTGACTGAAGCTTTCTTT
TRBV5-8,-,TRBJ2-7,-,CASSWDLISYEQYF,TGTGCCAGCAGCTGGGACTTAATCTCCTACGAGCAGTACTTC
TRBV5-4,-,TRBJ1-6,-,CASSLEELNSPLHF,TGTGCCAGCAGCTTGGAAGAGTTAAATTCACCCCTCCACTTT
TRBV7-9,few,TRBJ1-4,-,CASSSGAGGEKLFF,TGTGCCAGCAGCTCAGGGGCCGGAGGTGAAAAACTGTTTTTT
TRBV2,-,TRBJ2-3,-,CASVVDTQYF,TGTGCCAGCGTCGTGGATACGCAGTATTTT
TRBV9,once,TRBJ2-2,-,CASSAGGWNTGELFF,TGTGCCAGCAGCGCGGGGGGCTGGAACACCGGGGAGCTGTTTTTT
TRBV7-2,-,TRBJ1-5,-,CASSFGGVGQPQHF,TGTGCCAGCAGCTTCGGAGGGGTTGGTCAGCCCCAGCATTTT
TRBV7-9,-,TRBJ2-3,TRBD2,CASSYRKGLAGGGTDTQYF,TGTGCCAGCAGCTACCGAAAAGGACTAGCGGGAGGTGGCACAGATACGCAGTATTTT
TRBV19,many,TRBJ1-3,-,CASSKTGTSGNTIYF,TGTGCCAGTTCAAAGACAGGTACCTCTGGAAACACCATATATTTT
TRBV28,-,TRBJ1-3,-,CASSLVSSGNTIYF,TGTGCCAGCAGTTTGGTCAGCTCTGGAAACACCATATATTTT
TRBV2,-,TRBJ1-6,-,CASSLRGLVSNSPLHF,TGTGCCAGCAGTCTTCGGGGGTTGGTTAGTAATTCACCCCTCCACTTT
TRBV19,-,TRBJ1-1,TRBD1,CASSPDRGEQAFF,TGTGCCAGTTCCCCCGACAGGGGCGAGCAAGCTTTCTTT
TRBV7-9,once,TRBJ1-2,TRBD1,CASSRSGQGYGYTF,TGTGCCAGCAGCCGCTCGGGACAGGGTTATGGCTACACCTTC
TRBV5-8,-,TRBJ2-1,TRBD2,CASRKLAGKHEQFF,TGTGCCAGCCGAAAACTAGCGGGAAAGCATGAGCAGTTCTTC
TRBV6-6,-,TRBJ2-7,TRBD1,CASSYVGTGGYEQYF,TGTGCCAGCAGTTACGTCGGGACAGGGGGATACGAGCAGTACTTC
TRBV6-1,-,TRBJ1-5,-,CASSEEGHNQPQHF,TGTGCCAGCAGTGAAGAGGGACATAATCAGCCCCAGCATTTT
TRBV18,-,TRBJ1-6,TRBD1,CASSPNGQADNSPLHF,TGTGCCAGCTCACCAAATGGACAGGCGGATAATTCACCCCTCCACTTT
TRBV28,few,TRBJ2-7,TRBD1,CASNRGDSYEQYF,TGTGCCAGCAACAGGGGGGACTCCTACGAGCAGTACTTC
TRBV19,once,TRBJ2-2,TRBD2,CASSIKLGLAGGTDTGELFF,TGTGCCAGTAGTATAAAATTGGGACTAGCGGGAGGGACTGACACCGGGGAGCTGTTTTTT
TRBV5-1,-,TRBJ2-7,TRBD1,CASSLGTGVYEQYF,TGCGCCAGCAGCCTCGGGACAGGGGTGTACGAGCAGTACTTC
TRBV3-1/TRBV3-2,-,TRBJ1-5,-,CASSQFLSNQPQHF,TGTGCCAGCAGCCAATTTCTGAGCAATCAGCCCCAGCATTTT
TRBV18,few,TRBJ1-5,-,CASSPSGADQPQHF,TGTGCCAGCTCGCCCTCAGGGGCGGATCAGCCCCAGCATTTT
TRBV18,-,TRBJ1-1,TRBD1,CASTFIGQGNTEAFF,TGTGCCAGCACTTTTATTGGACAGGGAAACACTGAAGCTTTCTTT
TRBV6-5,few,TRBJ1-1,TRBD1,CASISGTGGTEAFF,TGTGCCAGCATTTCCGGGACAGGGGGCACTGAAGCTTTCTTT
TRBV7-3,-,TRBJ2-3,-,CASRRVNTDTQYF,TGTGCCAGCCGGAGAGTAAACACAGATACGCAGTATTTT
TRBV5-4,-,TRBJ2-1,-,CASSLSPNEQFF,TGTGCCAGCAGCTTGAGCCCAAATGAGCAGTTCTTC
TRBV4-1,-,TRBJ2-7,TRBD1,CASSRGTGGSYEQYF,TGCGCCAGCAGCCGAGGGACAGGGGGCTCCTACGAGCAGTACTTC
TRBV2,-,TRBJ1-2,-,CASKTGIYGYTF,TGTGCCAGCAAGACAGGAATTTACGGCTACACCTTC
TRBV6-5,-,TRBJ2-3,-,CASSPGSYAQYF,TGTGCCAGCAGCCCCGGGTCGTACGCGCAGTATTTT
TRBV27,-,TRBJ2-1,TRBD2,CASSPGLAYNEQFF,TGTGCCAGCAGTCCGGGACTAGCGTACAATGAGCAGTTCTTC
TRBV11-1,few,TRBJ2-1,TRBD2,CASSPSGSSYNEQFF,TGTGCCAGCAGCCCTAGCGGGAGCTCCTACAATGAGCAGTTCTTC
TRBV19,-,TRBJ2-1,TRBD2,CASSSWRVAGIHEQFF,TGTGCCAGTAGTAGCTGGCGAGTAGCGGGAATCCATGAGCAGTTCTTC
TRBV5-8,-,TRBJ1-1,-,CASSFEGRTKFTEAFF,TGTGCCAGCAGCTTTGAGGGCCGTACGAAGTTCACTGAAGCTTTCTTT
TRBV4-1,-,TRBJ1-1,-,CASRRDGSAEAFF,TGCGCCAGCAGACGGGACGGGAGCGCTGAAGCTTTCTTT
TRBV13,-,TRBJ1-2,TRBD1,CASSSLGTGNYGYTF,TGTGCCAGCAGCTCCCTAGGGACAGGGAACTATGGCTACACCTTC